Described below is a single T cell receptor beta chain sequence and its context. Some clones are missing from TCRdb's copy, which holds only in-frame ones; the method was immunoSEQ multiplex PCR. The sample carries 20,000 to 25,000 clones, more than 60% recorded once. The data belong to a study of T cell clones after liver transplantation. This CDR3 has 18 residues. CDR1 and CDR2 (germline): SGDLS, YYNGEE. V lost 1 base to trimming and J lost 9 bases; unmatched junction nucleotides: 13. The receptor's source is a human donor who received a liver transplant. The chain couples TRBV9 to TRBJ2-1, with 13 nucleotides matching TRBD2. The sequencing here drew on CD4+ T cells from blood, taken before liver transplant. CDR3 DNA sequence: TGTGCCAGCAGCGTAACCCCCCTACTAGCGGGAGGGCCGGGTGAGCAGTTCTTC. The encoded protein is CASSVTPLLAGGPGEQFF.